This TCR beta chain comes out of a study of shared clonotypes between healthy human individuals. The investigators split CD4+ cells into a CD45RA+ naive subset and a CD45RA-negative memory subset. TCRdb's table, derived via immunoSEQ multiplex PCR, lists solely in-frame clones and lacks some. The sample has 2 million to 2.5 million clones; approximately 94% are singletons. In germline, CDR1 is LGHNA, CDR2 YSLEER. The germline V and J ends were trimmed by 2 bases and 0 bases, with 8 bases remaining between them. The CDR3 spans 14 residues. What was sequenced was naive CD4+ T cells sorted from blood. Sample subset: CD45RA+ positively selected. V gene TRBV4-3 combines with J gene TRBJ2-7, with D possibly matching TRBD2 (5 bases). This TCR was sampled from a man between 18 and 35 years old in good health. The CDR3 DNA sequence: TGCGCCAGCAGCCAACAACGGGACTCCTACGAGCAGTACTTC. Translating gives CASSQQRDSYEQYF.